This T cell receptor (beta chain) was captured by sequencing in a study of T cells in Graves' hyperthyroidism and ophthalmopathy. Clinical Activity Scores of at least 3, NOSPECS grades of at least 4 and durations under 3 months characterized ophthalmopathy patients. Thyroid ultrasound and orbital computed tomography, with clinical symptoms and serum thyroxine and TRAb, informed diagnoses. The CDR3 has 15 residues. CDR1 SNHLY and CDR2 FYNNEI come from the germline V gene. Between the trimmed V and J ends, which lost 6 bases and 7 bases, there was a span of 19 bases. This clonotype was seen only a few times. The TCR beta CDR3 regions underwent amplification using RNA transcripts as the source. First-round RT-PCR with HTBI primers amplified the TCR CDR3 region. TCRdb itself ran the multiplex PCR reads through MiXCR, one entry per CDR3 protein. Seen here are about 640,000 distinct CDR3 sequences, around 21% observed once, and the top ten hold about 34%.

Sample: blood. This receptor was taken from a man younger than 40 with Graves' ophthalmopathy. The gene calls are TRBV2 and TRBJ1-5; D perhaps matches TRBD1 (6 bases). This CDR3 reads CASRERSGAGQPQHF. CDR3 nucleotides: TGTGCCAGCAGAGAGCGTTCAGGGGCAGGACAGCCCCAGCATTTT.